The 12 T cell receptor beta chains presented below share a single source sample, sequenced in a study of T cell responses to AZD1222 COVID-19 vaccine. Method: immunoSEQ multiplex PCR; TCRdb's copy keeps in-frame clones and lacks some. The sample yields approximately 190,000 clones, roughly 91% seen once. The sample was peripheral blood, taken on day 0 of AZD1222 vaccination. All receptors come from an adult in good health.

V usage is TRBV6-1 and J usage is TRBJ1-5, with 10 bases fitting TRBD1. The CDR3 is 17 residues long. V trimming: 2 bases; J trimming: 4 bases; junction bases outside the gene matches: 8. Germline-derived CDR1 and CDR2 are MNHNS and SASEGT. The CDR3 DNA sequence: TGTGCCAGCAGTGAACCACCGGGACAGGGGAAAAATCAGCCCCAGCATTTT. Protein: CASSEPPGQGKNQPQHF.

The V call is TRBV19, the J call TRBJ2-3, with 9 bases fitting TRBD2. The CDR3 runs to 17 residues. Germline V CDR1 and CDR2: LNHDA, SQIVND (reference sequence). V dropped 3 bases and J dropped 2; count of bases not matched to a gene: 9. Here the CDR3 DNA reads TGTGCCAGTAGTATGTTCCTGACTAGCGGATACACAGATACGCAGTATTTT. It encodes CASSMFLTSGYTDTQYF.

The rearrangement links TRBV19 to TRBJ2-7, with D uncertain. The CDR3 is 10 amino acids. The V end was cut by 5 bases, the J end by 4 bases, with 3 bases between. Germline V CDR1 and CDR2: LNHDA, SQIVND (reference sequence). CDR3 in amino acids: CASSWYEQYF. In nucleotides, the CDR3 is TGTGCCAGTAGTTGGTACGAGCAGTACTTC.

This clone was counted a single time. The V gene is TRBV19, the J gene TRBJ2-7, with a tentative D call TRBD1 (6 bases). The V end lost 5 bases, the J end lost 4 bases, and 12 bases lay between the germline ends. Germline V gives CDR1 LNHDA, CDR2 SQIVND (reference sequence). CDR3 size: 13 residues. The CDR3 loop is CASSSSDRYEQYF. CDR3 DNA: TGTGCCAGTAGTTCGTCGGACAGATACGAGCAGTACTTC.

The gene calls are TRBV7-3 and TRBJ2-1; 8 bases map to TRBD1. Germline CDR1 and CDR2: SGHTA and FQGTGA. The junction had 7 bases not matched to a gene; V was cut back by 5 bases and J by 1 base. This CDR3 spans 16 amino acids. The CDR3 here is CASSPRDRGSYNEQFF. The CDR3 DNA is TGTGCCAGCAGCCCCCGAGACAGGGGATCCTACAATGAGCAGTTCTTC. Full variable domain (rest looked up from reference TRBV7-3 and TRBJ2-1): GAGVSQTPSNKVTEKGKYVELRCDPISGHTALYWYRQSLGQGPEFLIYFQGTGAADDSGLPNDRFFAVRPEGSVSTLKIQRTERGDSAVYLCASSPRDRGSYNEQFFGPGTRLTVL.

The chain employs TRBV28 and TRBJ1-5; a weak D match, TRBD1 (5 bases). V dropped 7 bases and J dropped 1 base, with 14 bases sitting between them. Germline assignment: CDR1 MDHEN and CDR2 SYDVKM. CDR3 length: 15 residues. CDR3 sequence (DNA): TGTGCCAGCACCCGAGTAGGGGAGAGCAATCAGCCCCAGCATTTT. Residues: CASTRVGESNQPQHF.

V and J are TRBV24-1 and TRBJ1-2; D call uncertain. V lost 3 bases, J lost 9 bases, and 10 bases lay in between. CDR1 is KGHDR, CDR2 SFDVKD, per germline. The CDR3 loop spans 12 amino acids. CDR3 in amino acids: CATSDESTSYTF. Written as DNA, the CDR3 is TGTGCCACCAGTGATGAAAGCACCAGCTACACCTTC.

The gene calls are TRBV27 and TRBJ1-5; perhaps TRBD1 as D (6 bases). The CDR3 contains 15 residues. CDR1 and CDR2 (germline): MNHEY, SMNVEV (reference sequence). Trimming shortened V by 5 bases and J by 3 bases, and 14 bases separated the two germline ends. The CDR3 here is CASSPKGVDNQPQHF. CDR3 in DNA: TGTGCCAGCAGTCCCAAGGGGGTTGACAATCAGCCCCAGCATTTT.

The chain links TRBV6-1 to TRBJ2-5; no clear D. This CDR3 has 13 amino acids. Germline CDR1 and CDR2: MNHNS and SASEGT. Trimming removed 3 bases from V and 2 bases from J, with 7 bases in between. As DNA, the CDR3 is TGTGCCAGCAGTGATCCCCCACAAGAGACCCAGTACTTC. Translation gives CASSDPPQETQYF.

The chain couples TRBV7-9 to TRBJ2-5; no definite D call. From germline, CDR1 is SEHNR and CDR2 FQNEAQ (reference sequence). The V end lost 5 bases, the J end lost 5 bases, and 18 bases lay between the germline ends. CDR3 size: 15 residues. The CDR3 DNA is TGTGCCAGCAGCATCCTTTCCTCGCCCCGGGAGACCCAGTACTTC. This sequence encodes CASSILSSPRETQYF. The whole variable domain, filled in from reference TRBV7-9 and TRBJ2-5, reads DTGVSQNPRHKITKRGQNVTFRCDPISEHNRLYWYRQTLGQGPEFLTYFQNEAQLEKSRLLSDRFSAERPKGSFSTLEIQRTEQGDSAMYLCASSILSSPRETQYFGPGTRLLVL.

The rearrangement uses TRBV20-1 and TRBJ2-3; D remains ambiguous. The V end lost 3 bases, the J end lost 1 base, and 5 bases lay between the germline ends. The CDR3 has 12 amino acids. CDR1 DFQATT and CDR2 SNEGSKA come from the germline V gene (reference sequence). The DNA for the CDR3 is TGCAGTGCTAGTGGTCGCACAGATACGCAGTATTTT. It translates to CSASGRTDTQYF.

This chain connects TRBV6-5 to TRBJ1-2, with 7 bases fitting TRBD1. The CDR3 contains 12 residues. The germline V gene has CDR1 MNHEY and CDR2 SVGAGI. Trimming at V came to 6 bases and at J to 7 bases, leaving 5 bases not matched to a gene. In nucleotides, the CDR3 is TGTGCCAGCAGAACAGGGGAGTCTGGCTACACCTTC. It is translated as CASRTGESGYTF.